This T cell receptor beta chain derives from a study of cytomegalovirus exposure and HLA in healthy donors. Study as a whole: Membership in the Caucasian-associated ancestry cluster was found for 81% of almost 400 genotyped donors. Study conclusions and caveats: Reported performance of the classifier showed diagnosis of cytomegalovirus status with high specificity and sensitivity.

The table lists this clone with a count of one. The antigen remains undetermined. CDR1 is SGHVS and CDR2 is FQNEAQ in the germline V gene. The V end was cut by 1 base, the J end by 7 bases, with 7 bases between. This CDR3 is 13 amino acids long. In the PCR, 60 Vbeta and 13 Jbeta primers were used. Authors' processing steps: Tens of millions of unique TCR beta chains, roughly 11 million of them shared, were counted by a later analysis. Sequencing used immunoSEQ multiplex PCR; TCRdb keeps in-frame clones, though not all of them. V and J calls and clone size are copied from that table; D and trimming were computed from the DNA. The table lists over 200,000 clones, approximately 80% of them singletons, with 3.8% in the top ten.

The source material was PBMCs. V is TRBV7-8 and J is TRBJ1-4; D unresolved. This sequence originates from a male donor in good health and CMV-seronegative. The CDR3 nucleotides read TGTGCCAGCAGCTTAGAAGGGAGTGAAAAACTGTTTTTT. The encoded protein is CASSLEGSEKLFF.